This TCR beta chain was documented in a study of cytomegalovirus exposure and HLA in healthy donors (dated by TCRdb to 2017 to 2019). About the study as a whole: An earlier analysis of several hundred of the donors reported 250 to 300 Gb of sequence data and 100 million to 120 million unique TCR beta sequences obtained from about 179 million T cells. Using immunosequencing, the study profiled T cell repertoires from 640 or so subjects and related those repertoires to cytomegalovirus serostatus. An early release that covered approximately 600 HLA-typed donors contained approximately 300 gigabases of sequencing data and tens of millions of unique TCR sequences. Of the 300 to 500 genotyped donors, 75% to 85% were placed in the genetic ancestry cluster associated with self-reported Caucasian donors. In the later analysis, no new phenotypic data were used to find candidate immune exposures; instead, reliance was placed on TCR beta sequences and their occurrence across donors. A later analysis re-analyzed previously published TCR beta repertoires from 550 to 700 donors and added high-resolution HLA genotyping to study TCR occurrence patterns. A separate validation cohort of roughly 130 different subjects was used in addition to the roughly 670-subject first cohort. A handful of DR-DQ haplotypes were handled as single units for association and clustering because linkage in the cohort was strong. Typing coverage varied by locus: about 620-630 donors for A, B, C, DRB1 and DQB1; approximately 500 for DQA1; nearly 610 for DPA1; roughly 450 for DPB1. Alongside the repertoire data, information on donor age, sex, ethnicity and CMV serostatus was compiled. All discovery cohort repertoires had been generated on a single sequencing platform. Genome-wide SNP genotypes for about 60% of the roughly 700 donors were used in a later genetic analysis, which treated that subset as a discovery cohort. Across approximately 400 genotyped donors of the cohort, an average of 235,054 unique TCR beta nucleotide sequences per donor were sequenced, and about a sixth of those sequences were non-productive. Class I and class II HLA loci were covered by the typing at four-digit resolution. To decide whether each TCR beta V gene segment behaved as functional or pseudogenic, an earlier analysis of some 540 of the donors relied on high-throughput TCR beta sequencing. The study aimed to test whether cataloging public T cell receptors could reveal signatures of past pathogen exposure. High-throughput TCR immunosequencing, statistical association of individual TCRs with disease status, and machine learning were combined to predict cytomegalovirus infection status. The study at large found these results: Several of the top co-occurrence clusters appeared to be linked to parvovirus B19, influenza, CMV and Epstein-Barr virus, according to a later analysis. In a later analysis, around 17,000 TCR beta sequences were associated with specific HLA alleles at a false discovery rate of 0.05. V-gene and J-gene trimming of TCR beta chains was associated with a missense DCLRE1C variant in a later genetic analysis, and the association was replicated in an independent cohort. The 87-base-pair reads could not distinguish some IMGT-functional V segments, including TRBV6-2 and TRBV6-3, so those segments were excluded. Sequencing depth was assumed to be roughly uniform across donors in the presence/absence analyses, though that assumption may not hold. Most TCR sequences were observed very rarely across donors, whereas some public TCRs were present in many individuals. The sequencing pipeline was judged likely to have produced a cluster of highly shared sequence variants as a technical artifact. A few of the identified cytomegalovirus-associated TCR beta chains were confirmed in vitro to be specific for cytomegalovirus antigens. This cohort had only TCR beta chains sequenced, and the lack of alpha or paired-chain data limited which features could be detected. The classifier was reported to diagnose cytomegalovirus status with high specificity and sensitivity in both the original and validation cohorts. In a later analysis, HLA-associated TCR beta chains were found to be more clonally expanded and to have lower generation probabilities than equally common non-associated chains. For the cohort, immune exposure information was limited to CMV serostatus. When HLA alleles, especially DR and DQ, strongly co-occurred, TCR associations were difficult to assign to individual alleles. A further reported finding was that TCR beta sequences accurately predicted the HLA-A and HLA-B alleles for most subjects in the first cohort. A later analysis found that TCR association rates varied across HLA loci, with DRB1 alleles showing the most associated TCRs and HLA-C alleles the fewest. In a later genetic analysis, fewer N-insertions in productive TCRs were reported among donors in an Asian-associated ancestry cluster than the roughly 700-donor mean. Because some donors lacked HLA typing at each locus, the association tests relied only on the typed subset. The authors suggested that the approach could potentially be generalized to other disease states and immunological phenotypes. An earlier analysis of roughly 570 of the donors showed that most TCR beta V segments appeared in productive rearrangements either about 87% or about 30% of the time, which broadly matched IMGT annotations. According to a later analysis, most CMV-associated TCR beta chains appeared to be HLA-restricted, and the HLA associations seemed to be driven largely by CMV exposure. The study listed approximately 150 TCR beta chains as associated with cytomegalovirus. Because counts were too low, under 20 rarely observed V segments, including chromosome 9 orphons, were left out of the earlier analysis of a few hundred of the donors. Correlated functional status among segregating V segments might reflect linkage disequilibrium, but an unknown experimental factor could not be ruled out.

The cohort comprised 670 or so healthy bone marrow donors. At the time of sampling, every cohort member was nominally healthy, though immune exposures that went unrecorded were likely present. The donor tested CMV seropositive and was one of the 289 seropositive cohort members. A peripheral blood sample was provided by each donor, and peripheral blood mononuclear cells were used for TCR beta sequencing. The Qiagen DNeasy Blood Extraction Kit was used to extract genomic DNA from the blood cell samples. Details on this clone: No antigen is known for it. No base quality values were provided; no much bigger clone lies one nucleotide off.

Trimming at the junction amounts to 3 bases on V and 5 bases on J, and the germline ends lie 11 bases apart. CDR3 length: 13 amino acids, cysteine to phenylalanine. Only CDR3 DNA is held: 39 bases, read in frame from base 1. Looking up the germline V gene (reference sequence) yields CDR1 LNHDA and CDR2 SQIVND. Library creation used the immunoSEQ multiplex PCR assay. A mixture of 60 forward primers for TCR Vbeta segments and 13 reverse primers for TCR Jbeta segments was used in the multiplex PCR. The CDR3 region of rearranged TCR beta genes was amplified from genomic DNA with a multiplex PCR assay. The amplified TCR beta libraries were sequenced on the Illumina HiSeq System as 87-base-pair reads. Per the original workflow: A later analysis tallied about 77 million unique TCR beta chains across the 660 or so repertoires, and some 12 million of those chains were shared by two or more donors. A nearest-neighbor algorithm error-corrected the raw reads and collapsed the reads into unique sequences, merging closely related sequences to remove PCR and sequencing errors. V, D and J gene segments were assigned by aligning CDR3 sequences to IMGT reference sequences. Each retained sequence needed at least a six-nucleotide match to both a V gene segment and a J gene segment. A rearrangement was called productive if the CDR3 had no stop codons and remained in frame with V and J, and every other rearrangement was called non-productive. CDR3 was defined according to IMGT convention as the region running from the second conserved V-encoded cysteine to the conserved J-encoded phenylalanine. Sequences without an unambiguous match to a single V gene segment were excluded from the earlier analysis of several hundred of the donors. An earlier analysis of just under 600 of the donors called V segments functional above 56.7% productive rearrangements and segregating when the between-donor standard deviation exceeded 5%. A statistical classification framework was developed to diagnose cytomegalovirus status using the catalog of TCR beta chain sequences. V and J gene assignment, in a later analysis, came from comparing TCR nucleotide sequences with IMGT/GENE-DB human TR gene sequences. A later analysis assigned CDR3 sequences and most-parsimonious VDJ recombination scenarios with the TCRdist pipeline. In a later analysis, each TCR beta chain was defined by its CDR3 amino acid sequence together with its V-gene family, and reads without a unique V-gene family were excluded. To address suspected cross-contamination and a sequencing artifact, a later analysis removed a few hundred highly shared, low-generation-probability nucleotide sequences. A later analysis calculated a clonal expansion index for each public chain from normalized within-repertoire ranks of inferred template counts. In a later analysis, generation probabilities were computed with a VDJ recombination model fitted to out-of-frame rearrangements, and the resulting probabilities were checked against IGoR. In a later analysis, hypergeometric tests were used to score TCR-TCR, TCR-HLA and TCR-CMV co-occurrence, with a repertoire-size bias correction applied to TCR pairs. False discovery rates were estimated in a later analysis by permuting HLA or CMV assignments 20 times. In a later analysis, co-occurring TCRs were grouped with DBSCAN, and TCRdist sequence similarity was added when clustering was performed within HLA-allele-positive subsets. Repertoires with fewer than 30,000 or more than 120,000 public chains, plus five repertoires with anomalous nucleotide sharing, were excluded from co-occurrence clustering. TCRdb holds this immuneACCESS table with in-frame rearrangements only. Some clones are missing; in checked studies, unresolved V genes explain under half, and the rest has no known cause. The V and J calls and the clone size are those of that table, but D and trimming were determined from the DNA. The sample includes 89,000 or so clones, with 75% to 85% observed a single time. 11% of the sample belongs to the ten largest clones.

The TCR sequence derives from a man between 18 and 29 years old in good health and CMV-seropositive. The chain joins TRBV19 to TRBJ2-7; D gene: possibly TRBD1, on 6 matching bases. The sample was PBMCs. The encoded CDR3 is CASSMRRGNEQYF. The nucleotide sequence is given as TGTGCCAGTAGTATGCGCAGGGGCAACGAGCAGTACTTC.